Each of the 13 T cell receptor beta chains below was sequenced from the same sample in a study of OX40 agonist ivuxolimab in advanced cancers. The table came from immunoSEQ multiplex PCR; TCRdb's copy has only in-frame clones and leaves some out. Among 72,000 or so clones listed, 75% to 90% were seen once. Sequenced material: CD4+ or CD8+ T cells sorted from blood, taken in a trial of the OX40 agonist ivuxolimab. The receptors were gathered from an adult with an advanced solid tumor such as melanoma, head and neck, liver or kidney cancer.

The genes are TRBV11-3 and TRBJ2-7; the D gene is possibly TRBD1 (5 bases). V lost 5 bases, J lost 3 bases, and 8 bases lay in between. This CDR3 has 12 amino acids. CDR1 SGHNT and CDR2 YENEEA come from the germline V gene. In nucleotides, the CDR3 is TGTGCCAGCAGCCATACAGGCTACGAGCAGTACTTC. Translation: CASSHTGYEQYF. The full variable domain, with the rest looked up from reference TRBV11-3 and TRBJ2-7, is EAGVVQSPRYKIIEKKQPVAFWCNPISGHNTLYWYLQNLGQGPELLIRYENEEAVDDSQLPKDRFSAERLKGVDSTLKIQPAELGDSAVYLCASSHTGYEQYFGPGTRLTVT.

This chain connects TRBV5-1 to TRBJ2-3; D might be TRBD1 or TRBD2, each matching 5 bases. Germline values: CDR1 SGHRS, CDR2 YFSETQ. CDR3 length equals 15 residues. Deletions cut 0 bases from V and 4 bases from J, with 12 bases between. In nucleotides, the CDR3 is TGCGCCAGCAGCTTGGGTCGGGAAGGGGCAGATACGCAGTATTTT. It specifies CASSLGREGADTQYF. Looking up the rest from reference TRBV5-1 and TRBJ2-3 gives the full variable domain: KAGVTQTPRYLIKTRGQQVTLSCSPISGHRSVSWYQQTPGQGLQFLFEYFSETQRNKGNFPGRFSGRQFSNSRSEMNVSTLELGDSALYLCASSLGREGADTQYFGPGTRLTVL.

The chain has TRBV5-4 and TRBJ2-3; 9 bases match TRBD1. Losses at the gene ends were 3 bases for V and 5 bases for J; bases not matched to a gene: 10. There are 16 residues in the CDR3. Germline CDR1 is SGHNT and CDR2 is YYREEE (reference sequence). The chain's CDR3 is CASSSLRTGVGDTQYF. The CDR3 bases are TGTGCCAGCAGCTCTTTAAGGACAGGGGTGGGAGATACGCAGTATTTT.

This chain uses TRBV18 with TRBJ2-3; 7 nucleotides align to TRBD1. The V gene end was trimmed by 0 bases and the J gene end by 0 bases; junction bases not matched to a gene: 3. The CDR3 contains 16 residues. The germline gives CDR1 KGHSH, CDR2 LQKENI. CDR3 residues: CASSPPKTGSTDTQYF. CDR3 bases: TGTGCCAGCTCACCACCAAAGACAGGGAGCACAGATACGCAGTATTTT.

The CDR3 loop is CASSQDRQSYNEQFF. CDR3 in DNA: TGCGCCAGCAGCCAAGATCGACAATCCTACAATGAGCAGTTCTTC. The gene calls are TRBV4-1 and TRBJ2-1; D unresolved. Germline loops: CDR1 MGHRA, CDR2 YSYEKL. Between the trimmed V and J ends, which lost 0 bases and 1 base, there was a span of 7 bases. The CDR3 has 15 residues.

The chain couples TRBV9 to TRBJ1-2; possible D gene TRBD1, 5 bases. CDR3 length: 19 amino acids. The germline CDR1 and CDR2 sequences are SGDLS and YYNGEE. Trimming removed 0 bases from V and 0 bases from J, with 21 bases in between. The CDR3 DNA reads as TGTGCCAGCAGCGTAGGCATTTTGGCAGGGAGGGGTGCTAACTATGGCTACACCTTC. This sequence encodes CASSVGILAGRGANYGYTF.

This clone occurred a few times. J is TRBJ1-1 and V is TRBV7-9; perhaps TRBD1 as D (5 bases). This CDR3 is 13 amino acids long. Germline CDR1 and CDR2: SEHNR and FQNEAQ (reference sequence). V lost 8 bases to trimming and J lost 1 base, with 11 bases between them. The CDR3 nucleotides read TGTGCCAGCCGCTGGGGGGAGAACACTGAAGCTTTCTTT. It encodes CASRWGENTEAFF.

This chain links TRBV2 with TRBJ2-5; D may match TRBD1 or TRBD2 (7 bases each). The closer fit of TRBJ2-7 to the DNA end suggests the J call may be wrong. There are 14 residues in the CDR3. Per the germline V gene, CDR1 is SNHLY and CDR2 is FYNNEI. As DNA, the CDR3 is TGTGCCAGCAGTGAGCAGGGGGGGAACTACGAGCAGTACTTC. Translated: CASSEQGGNYEQYF.

This rearrangement joins TRBV6-1 to TRBJ2-7; 7 bases are a match to TRBD1. Germline lookup yields CDR1 MNHNS and CDR2 SASEGT. Losses at the gene ends were 6 bases for V and 13 bases for J; bases not matched to a gene: 9. There are 11 residues in the CDR3. DNA of the CDR3: TGTGCCAGCAGCCCCGGGACAGTTATCTACTTC. It specifies CASSPGTVIYF.

The V and J genes are TRBV27 and TRBJ2-2; TRBD1 matches at 8 bases. The CDR3 totals 14 residues. Trimming cost V 3 bases and J 4 bases; bases outside gene matches: 1. Germline V lookup: CDR1 MNHEY, CDR2 SMNVEV (reference sequence). CDR3 protein: CASSFTGGTGELFF. DNA for the CDR3: TGTGCCAGCAGTTTTACAGGGGGCACCGGGGAGCTGTTTTTT.

V usage is TRBV5-6 and J usage is TRBJ1-2; 7 positions match TRBD1. The germline V gene has CDR1 SGHDT and CDR2 YYEEEE. The CDR3 is 14 residues long. With 5 bases clipped from V and 5 bases from J, the junction kept 9 bases outside the gene matches. The CDR3 loop reads CASSPGTDDYGYTF. The CDR3 DNA is TGTGCCAGCAGTCCCGGGACAGATGATTATGGCTACACCTTC.

As DNA, the CDR3 is TGTGCCAGCAGTTTATGGGGGGAGACCCAGTACTTC. Translating it yields CASSLWGETQYF. V and J are TRBV28 and TRBJ2-5; D gene unclear. CDR1 and CDR2 (germline): MDHEN, SYDVKM. V was pared by 0 bases and J by 5 bases, with 4 bases between. This CDR3 has 12 residues.

The chain recombines TRBV19 with TRBJ2-3, with D unresolved. Germline CDR1 reads LNHDA; CDR2 reads SQIVND (reference sequence). V was cut by 4 bases and J by 6 bases, with 23 bases left in between. This CDR3 has 17 residues. The CDR3 sequence is CASSKAPGSSLWDTQYF. CDR3 DNA sequence: TGTGCCAGTAGTAAGGCCCCCGGCTCTTCGTTGTGGGATACGCAGTATTTT.